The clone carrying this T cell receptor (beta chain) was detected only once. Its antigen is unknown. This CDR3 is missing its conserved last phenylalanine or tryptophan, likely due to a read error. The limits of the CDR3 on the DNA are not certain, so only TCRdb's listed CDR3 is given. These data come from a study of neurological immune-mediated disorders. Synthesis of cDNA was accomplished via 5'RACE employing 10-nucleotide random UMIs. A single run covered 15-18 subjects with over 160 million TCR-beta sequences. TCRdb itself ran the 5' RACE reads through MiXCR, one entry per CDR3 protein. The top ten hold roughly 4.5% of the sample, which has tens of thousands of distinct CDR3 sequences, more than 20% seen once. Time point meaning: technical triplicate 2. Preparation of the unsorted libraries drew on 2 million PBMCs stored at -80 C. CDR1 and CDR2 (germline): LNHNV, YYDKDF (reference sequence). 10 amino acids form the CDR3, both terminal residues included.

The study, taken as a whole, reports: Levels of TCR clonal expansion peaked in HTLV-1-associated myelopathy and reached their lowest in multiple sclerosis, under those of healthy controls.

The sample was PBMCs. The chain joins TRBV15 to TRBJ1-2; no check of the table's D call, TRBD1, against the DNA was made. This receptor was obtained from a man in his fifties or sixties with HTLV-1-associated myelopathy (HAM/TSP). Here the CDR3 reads CATSRDGDRD.